Each of the 23 T cell receptor beta chains below was sequenced from the same sample in a study of blood T cell repertoires in COVID-19. Profiled with immunoSEQ multiplex PCR; TCRdb holds only in-frame clones, not every one. The sample holds roughly 360,000 clones, approximately 87% seen once. Sequences were obtained from PBMCs or T cells enriched from blood (not recorded which). The origin of the receptors is a young man who had recovered from COVID-19.

The chain combines TRBV6-5 with TRBJ1-1; D unresolved. The CDR3 is 13 residues long. Trimming removed 0 bases from V and 4 bases from J, with 6 bases in between. CDR1 and CDR2 from the germline V gene are MNHEY and SVGAGI. Written as DNA, the CDR3 is TGTGCCAGCAGTTACTCGGAGGGCACTGAAGCTTTCTTT. Translating it yields CASSYSEGTEAFF.

The V and J genes are TRBV18 and TRBJ2-5, with D tentatively TRBD1 (5 bases). The CDR3 spans 15 residues. The germline V gene has CDR1 KGHSH and CDR2 LQKENI. The V and J ends lost 2 bases and 3 bases respectively, with 13 bases between them. The CDR3 reads CASSPLAGSEETQYF. The CDR3 DNA is TGTGCCAGCTCACCATTAGCAGGGTCGGAAGAGACCCAGTACTTC.

This chain connects TRBV2 to TRBJ1-5; tentatively, D is TRBD1 (6 bases). In germline, CDR1 is SNHLY, CDR2 FYNNEI. V was pared by 6 bases and J by 0 bases, with 18 bases between. The CDR3 is 17 amino acids. In DNA, the CDR3 is TGTGCCAGCAGACAACAAGGGGGACGGTATAGCAATCAGCCCCAGCATTTT. This encodes CASRQQGGRYSNQPQHF.

This chain links TRBV30 with TRBJ1-1, with D tentatively TRBD1 (5 bases). Germline V lookup: CDR1 GTSNPN, CDR2 SVGIG (reference sequence). The V and J ends lost 1 base and 0 bases respectively, with 9 bases between them. The CDR3 totals 14 residues. CDR3 coding DNA: TGTGCCTGGAGTGGACAGACCATGAACACTGAAGCTTTCTTT. It is translated as CAWSGQTMNTEAFF.

The chain carries TRBV7-3 and TRBJ1-2; D unclear. The ends were cut back, 2 bases at V and 9 bases at J, with 10 bases in the middle. The V gene's germline CDR1 is SGHTA and CDR2 FQGTGA. The CDR3 consists of 12 residues. The CDR3 bases are TGTGCCAGCAGCTTAGAGAGTGGGCGCTACACCTTC. Its translation is CASSLESGRYTF.

The genes are TRBV6-5 and TRBJ1-2; unclear D gene. The V gene's germline CDR1 is MNHEY and CDR2 SVGAGI. This CDR3 is built from 12 residues. The chain's CDR3 is CAVKGANYGYTF. DNA for the CDR3: TGTGCAGTCAAGGGAGCTAACTATGGCTACACCTTC.

This rearrangement joins TRBV28 to TRBJ1-1; D unclear. The CDR3 sequence is 13 residues long. The germline CDR1 and CDR2 sequences are MDHEN and SYDVKM. Trimming left V 2 bases short and J 2 bases short, with 6 bases between. The CDR3 region has the DNA TGTGCCAGCAGTTTAAACGGTAACACTGAAGCTTTCTTT. Translating it yields CASSLNGNTEAFF. Full variable domain (missing parts from reference TRBV28 and TRBJ1-1): DVKVTQSSRYLVKRTGEKVFLECVQDMDHENMFWYRQDPGLGLRLIYFSYDVKMKEKGDIPEGYSVSREKKERFSLILESASTNQTSMYLCASSLNGNTEAFFGQGTRLTVV.

The genes are TRBV5-1 and TRBJ1-6; 9 nucleotides line up with TRBD1. CDR3 size: 15 residues. Looked up from germline, CDR1 is SGHRS and CDR2 is YFSETQ. V was clipped by 5 bases and J by 3 bases; unmatched bases: 3. This CDR3 is CASREGQGYNSPLHF. The DNA for the CDR3 is TGCGCCAGCAGGGAGGGACAGGGCTATAATTCACCCCTCCACTTT.

This chain joins TRBV5-1 and TRBJ1-1; D ambiguous. Deletions cut 0 bases from V and 0 bases from J, with 9 bases between. The CDR3 runs to 15 residues. From germline, CDR1 is SGHRS and CDR2 YFSETQ. CDR3 loop: CASSLAFQMNTEAFF. The CDR3 DNA follows: TGCGCCAGCAGCTTGGCCTTTCAGATGAACACTGAAGCTTTCTTT.

The V and J genes are TRBV4-1 and TRBJ1-2, with a weak D call TRBD1 (5 bases). The CDR3 has 15 amino acids. Trimming left V 0 bases short and J 4 bases short, with 12 bases between. Germline V gives CDR1 MGHRA, CDR2 YSYEKL. CDR3 nucleotides: TGCGCCAGCAGCCAAGATGCGGGGGTGGGCTATGGCTACACCTTC. It translates to CASSQDAGVGYGYTF.

The gene calls are TRBV2 and TRBJ1-2; D is perhaps TRBD1 (6 bases). The V gene lost 5 bases and the J gene lost 4 bases, with 14 bases spanning the gap. The length of the CDR3 is 14 residues. Per the germline V gene, CDR1 is SNHLY and CDR2 is FYNNEI. CDR3 coding DNA: TGTGCCAGCAGTAATCCCGGGACATTCTATGGCTACACCTTC. It yields the protein CASSNPGTFYGYTF.

The genes are TRBV7-9 and TRBJ2-2; TRBD1 matches 10 bases. The CDR3 consists of 19 residues. Germline V gene data show CDR1 as SEHNR and CDR2 as FQNEAQ (reference sequence). Trimming removed 4 bases from V and 5 bases from J; junction bases left unmatched: 16. The CDR3 DNA is TGTGCCAGCAGCTCCCTTCCGGATAGACAGGGGGCGAGGACCGGGGAGCTGTTTTTT. It is translated as CASSSLPDRQGARTGELFF.

In this sample, this clone turned up once. The V gene is TRBV4-1, the J gene TRBJ1-1; possible D gene TRBD1, 5 bases. The CDR3 runs 15 residues. V lost 2 bases and J lost 1, with 11 bases in between. The germline V gene encodes CDR1 MGHRA and CDR2 YSYEKL. The CDR3 spells CASSQPGLQNTEAFF. The CDR3 region has the DNA TGCGCCAGCAGCCAACCGGGACTCCAGAACACTGAAGCTTTCTTT.

The gene calls are TRBV7-9 and TRBJ1-2, with 8 bases that match TRBD1. Germline assignment: CDR1 SEHNR and CDR2 FQNEAQ (reference sequence). The CDR3 is 13 residues long. V gave up 8 bases and J gave up 4 bases; unmatched junction bases: 6. As DNA, the CDR3 is TGTGCCAGCGCCGGGACAGGCCTCTATGGCTACACCTTC. Amino acids: CASAGTGLYGYTF.

This chain connects TRBV30 to TRBJ2-1, with a possible D match to TRBD2 (6 bases). Trimming took off 3 bases at V and 0 bases at J, with 12 bases between the two ends. The CDR3 runs to 15 residues. Looked up from germline, CDR1 is GTSNPN and CDR2 is SVGIG (reference sequence). The CDR3 region is CAWSRDGSSYNEQFF. CDR3 DNA: TGTGCCTGGAGCCGGGACGGGAGCTCCTACAATGAGCAGTTCTTC.

Regarding this clone: An end of the junction differs from the germline gene, which may be a read error. The chain employs TRBV30 and TRBJ2-2; maybe TRBD2 (6 bases). This CDR3 contains 15 residues. Germline CDR1 and CDR2: GTSNPN and SVGIG (reference sequence). CDR3 residues: CAWSVDSGLSRELFF. The CDR3 nucleotides read TGTGCCTGGAGTGTAGACTCGGGACTTTCAAGGGAACTGTTTTTT.

V and J are TRBV4-2 and TRBJ1-4, with D perhaps matching TRBD1 (5 bases). Germline CDR1 is LGHNA and CDR2 is YNFKEQ. The length of the CDR3 is 14 residues. Trimming removed 1 base at V and 8 bases at J, with 11 bases between. The CDR3: CASSQGQGREKLFF. CDR3 coding DNA: TGTGCCAGCAGCCAAGGGCAGGGAAGGGAAAAACTGTTTTTT.

The chain joins TRBV5-4 to TRBJ1-6; TRBD1 matches at 9 bases. The CDR3 contains 14 residues. Trimming took 4 bases from V and 7 from J; bases not matched to a gene: 3. The germline V gene encodes CDR1 SGHNT and CDR2 YYREEE (reference sequence). CDR3 nucleotides: TGTGCCAGCAGCACCGGGACAGGGAATTCACCCCTCCACTTT. Its protein product is CASSTGTGNSPLHF.

This clone has a handful of counts. This chain connects TRBV7-9 to TRBJ1-4; possibly TRBD1 for D (5 bases). The CDR3 length is 15 residues. The V end lost 5 bases, the J end lost 0 bases, and 10 bases lay between the germline ends. CDR1 is SEHNR and CDR2 is FQNEAQ in the germline V gene (reference sequence). The CDR3, as DNA: TGTGCCAGCAGCCCGCCGACAGCAACTAATGAAAAACTGTTTTTT. Translation: CASSPPTATNEKLFF.

The chain combines TRBV5-5 with TRBJ2-7; perhaps TRBD1 as D (5 bases). The V end was cut by 0 bases, the J end by 0 bases, with 7 bases between. CDR1 and CDR2 (germline): SGHKS, YYEKEE (reference sequence). The CDR3 covers 14 residues. In DNA form, the CDR3 reads TGTGCCAGCAGCTTGGGCAGGGCCTCCTACGAGCAGTACTTC. Encoded protein: CASSLGRASYEQYF.

This clone has just a few counts. This sequence joins TRBV19 and TRBJ1-4, with D possibly TRBD1 on 6 matching bases. The CDR3 covers 14 residues. CDR1 and CDR2 (germline): LNHDA, SQIVND (reference sequence). Trimming stripped 9 bases from V and 7 bases from J, with 18 bases between. The CDR3 loop is CASVKQGGGEKLFF. The CDR3 nucleotides read TGTGCCAGCGTGAAACAGGGAGGGGGTGAAAAACTGTTTTTT. The full variable domain, rest sourced from reference TRBV19 and TRBJ1-4, is DGGITQSPKYLFRKEGQNVTLSCEQNLNHDAMYWYRQDPGQGLRLIYYSQIVNDFQKGDIAEGYSVSREKKESFPLTVTSAQKNPTAFYLCASVKQGGGEKLFFGSGTQLSVL.

This chain uses TRBV19 with TRBJ1-3; D remains ambiguous. The CDR3 extends over 15 amino acids. V was pared by 6 bases and J by 0 bases, with 12 bases between. Germline-derived CDR1 and CDR2 are LNHDA and SQIVND (reference sequence). The CDR3 DNA follows: TGTGCCAGTAGACCAAGGACTGTCTCTGGAAACACCATATATTTT. The encoded protein is CASRPRTVSGNTIYF.

The chain couples TRBV9 to TRBJ2-5; 8 bases are shared with TRBD2. The CDR3 spans 13 residues. Germline V gene lookup returns CDR1 SGDLS and CDR2 YYNGEE. The V segment lost 7 bases and the J segment 3 bases; nucleotides outside the gene matches: 5. CDR3 DNA sequence: TGTGCCAGCGGATCGCGGGGGGAAGAGACCCAGTACTTC. Encoded protein: CASGSRGEETQYF.